This T cell receptor (beta chain) was sequenced for a study of blood T cell repertoires in COVID-19. Whole-study context: Sites across the United States, Italy and Spain contributed samples from acute and convalescent COVID-19. T cells, B-cell-depleted T cells, or PBMCs supplied cDNA or gDNA.

The germline V gene has CDR1 MNHEY and CDR2 SVGAGI. V lost 5 bases and J 8 bases, leaving 15 bases between the germline ends. The CDR3 length is 13 residues. Authors' processing steps: Using reference gene primer amplification, nucleated cell counts were estimated. Only in-frame clones appear in the TCRdb table, and some are missing; sequencing was by immunoSEQ multiplex PCR. From that table come the V and J calls and clone size; the DNA was used to work out D and trimming. The sample contains around 480,000 clones, 75% to 90% of which appear only once. Self-reported history from a screening survey and questionnaire set each donor's cohort.

The V call is TRBV6-5, the J call TRBJ1-2, with D unclear. The sample was PBMCs or T cells enriched from blood (not recorded which). This sequence originates from a woman aged 18-29 years who had recovered from COVID-19. CDR3 sequence: CASSRETGGGYTF. In nucleotides, the CDR3 is TGTGCCAGCAGTCGCGAAACTGGAGGGGGCTACACCTTC.